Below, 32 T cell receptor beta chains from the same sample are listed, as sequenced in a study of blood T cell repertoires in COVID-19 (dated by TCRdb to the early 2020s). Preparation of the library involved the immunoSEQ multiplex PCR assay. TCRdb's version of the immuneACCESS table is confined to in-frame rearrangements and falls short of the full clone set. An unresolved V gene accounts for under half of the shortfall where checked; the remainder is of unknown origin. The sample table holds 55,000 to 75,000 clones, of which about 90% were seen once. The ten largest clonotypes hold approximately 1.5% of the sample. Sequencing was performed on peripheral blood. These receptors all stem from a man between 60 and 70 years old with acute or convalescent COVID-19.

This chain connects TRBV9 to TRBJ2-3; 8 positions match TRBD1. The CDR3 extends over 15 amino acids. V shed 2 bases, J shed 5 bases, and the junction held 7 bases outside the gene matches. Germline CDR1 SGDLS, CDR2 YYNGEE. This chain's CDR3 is CASSVSGQGVDTQYF. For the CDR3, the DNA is TGTGCCAGCAGCGTCAGTGGACAGGGTGTAGATACGCAGTATTTT.

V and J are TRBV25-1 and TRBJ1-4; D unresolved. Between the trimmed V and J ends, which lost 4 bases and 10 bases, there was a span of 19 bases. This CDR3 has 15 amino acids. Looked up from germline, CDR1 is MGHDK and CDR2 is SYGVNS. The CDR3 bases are TGTGCCAGCAGTGCGATAAGCGGCGCATTAGGAAAACTGTTTTTT. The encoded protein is CASSAISGALGKLFF.

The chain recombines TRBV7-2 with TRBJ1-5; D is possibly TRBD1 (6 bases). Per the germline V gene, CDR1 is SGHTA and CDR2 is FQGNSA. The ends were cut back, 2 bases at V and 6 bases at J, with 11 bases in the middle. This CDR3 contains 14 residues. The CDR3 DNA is TGTGCCAGCAGCTTACAGGGGATGGTTCAGCCCCAGCATTTT. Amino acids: CASSLQGMVQPQHF.

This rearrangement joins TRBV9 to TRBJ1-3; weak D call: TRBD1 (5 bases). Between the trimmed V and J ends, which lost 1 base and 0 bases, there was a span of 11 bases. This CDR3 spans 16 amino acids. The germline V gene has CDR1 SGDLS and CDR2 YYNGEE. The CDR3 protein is CASSVLDTRSGNTIYF. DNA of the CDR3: TGTGCCAGCAGCGTACTGGACACCCGCTCTGGAAACACCATATATTTT. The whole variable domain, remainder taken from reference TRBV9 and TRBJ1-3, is DSGVTQTPKHLITATGQRVTLRCSPRSGDLSVYWYQQSLDQGLQFLIQYYNGEERAKGNILERFSAQQFPDLHSELNLSSLELGDSALYFCASSVLDTRSGNTIYFGEGSWLTVV.

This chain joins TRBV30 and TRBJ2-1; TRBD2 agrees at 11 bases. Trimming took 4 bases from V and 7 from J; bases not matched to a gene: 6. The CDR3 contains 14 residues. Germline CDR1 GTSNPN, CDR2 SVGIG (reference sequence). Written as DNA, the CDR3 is TGTGCCTGGAAGGGGGCTAGCGGGGGGAATGAGCAGTTCTTC. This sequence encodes CAWKGASGGNEQFF.

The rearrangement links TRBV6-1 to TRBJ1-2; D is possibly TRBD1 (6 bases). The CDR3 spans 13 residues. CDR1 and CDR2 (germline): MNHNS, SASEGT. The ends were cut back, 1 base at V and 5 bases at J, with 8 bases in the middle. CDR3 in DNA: TGTGCCAGCAGTGAAGACAGGGAGTATGGCTACACCTTC. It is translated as CASSEDREYGYTF.

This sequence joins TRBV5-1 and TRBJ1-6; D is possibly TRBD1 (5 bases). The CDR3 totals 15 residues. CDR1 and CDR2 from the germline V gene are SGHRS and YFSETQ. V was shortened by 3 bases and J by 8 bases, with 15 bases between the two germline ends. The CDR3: CASSSPGLRDSPLHF. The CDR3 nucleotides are TGCGCCAGCAGCTCTCCGGGACTTAGAGATTCACCCCTCCACTTT.

CDR3 amino acids: CASSHRGSNYGYTF. The CDR3 DNA follows: TGTGCCAGCAGTCACAGGGGTTCTAACTATGGCTACACCTTC. The V and J genes are TRBV6-5 and TRBJ1-2, with TRBD1 matching 7 bases. V was clipped by 5 bases and J by 0 bases; unmatched bases: 3. The CDR3 spans 14 residues. The germline V gene encodes CDR1 MNHEY and CDR2 SVGAGI.

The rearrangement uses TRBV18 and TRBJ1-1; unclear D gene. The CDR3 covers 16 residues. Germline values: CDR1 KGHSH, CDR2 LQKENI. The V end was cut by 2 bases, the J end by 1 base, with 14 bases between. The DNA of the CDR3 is TGTGCCAGCTCACCAGCCTCAGGCTTTAAGAACACTGAAGCTTTCTTT. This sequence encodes CASSPASGFKNTEAFF.

CDR3 nucleotides: TGTGCCAGCAGCTTAGTCTGGACAGGGCGTGACGAGCAGTACTTC. Its translation is CASSLVWTGRDEQYF. The chain recombines TRBV11-1 with TRBJ2-7, with TRBD1 matching over 8 bases. Looked up from germline, CDR1 is SGHAT and CDR2 is FQDESV (reference sequence). V trimming: 1 base; J trimming: 5 bases; junction bases outside the gene matches: 7. The CDR3 extends over 15 amino acids.

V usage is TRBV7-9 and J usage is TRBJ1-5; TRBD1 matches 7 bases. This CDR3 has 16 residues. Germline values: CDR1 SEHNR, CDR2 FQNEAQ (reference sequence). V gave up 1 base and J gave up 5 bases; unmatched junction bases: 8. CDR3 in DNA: TGTGCCAGCAGCTTAGTAGGAGGGGGCCAGGATCAGCCCCAGCATTTT. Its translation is CASSLVGGGQDQPQHF.

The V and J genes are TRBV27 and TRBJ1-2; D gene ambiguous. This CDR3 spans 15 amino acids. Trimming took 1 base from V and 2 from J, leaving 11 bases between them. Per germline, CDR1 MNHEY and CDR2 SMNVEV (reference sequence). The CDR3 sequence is CASSLFQNNNYGYTF. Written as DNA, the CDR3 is TGTGCCAGCAGTTTATTCCAAAACAACAACTATGGCTACACCTTC.

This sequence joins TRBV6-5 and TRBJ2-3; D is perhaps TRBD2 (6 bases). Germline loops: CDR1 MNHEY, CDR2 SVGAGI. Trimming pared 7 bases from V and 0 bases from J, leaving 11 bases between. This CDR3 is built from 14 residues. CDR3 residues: CASNLRGSTDTQYF. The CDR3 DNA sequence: TGTGCCAGCAACCTTCGGGGGAGCACAGATACGCAGTATTTT.

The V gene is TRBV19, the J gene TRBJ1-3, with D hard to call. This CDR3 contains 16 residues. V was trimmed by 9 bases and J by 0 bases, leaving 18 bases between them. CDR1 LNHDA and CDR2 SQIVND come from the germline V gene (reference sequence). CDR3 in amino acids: CASSSPGGPSGNTIYF. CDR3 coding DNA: TGTGCCAGCAGCAGCCCCGGAGGACCCTCTGGAAACACCATATATTTT.

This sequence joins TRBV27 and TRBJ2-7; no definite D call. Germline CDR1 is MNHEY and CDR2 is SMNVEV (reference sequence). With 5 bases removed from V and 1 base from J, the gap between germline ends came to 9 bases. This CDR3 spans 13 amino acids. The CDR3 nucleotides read TGTGCCAGCAGTCCAGGCTATTCCTACGAGCAGTACTTC. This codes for CASSPGYSYEQYF.

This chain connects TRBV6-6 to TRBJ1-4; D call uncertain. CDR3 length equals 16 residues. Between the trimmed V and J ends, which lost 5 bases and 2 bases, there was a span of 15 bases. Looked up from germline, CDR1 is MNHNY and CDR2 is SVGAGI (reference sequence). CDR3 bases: TGTGCCAGCAGTCAACGGGTATTTTCGACTAATGAAAAACTGTTTTTT. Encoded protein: CASSQRVFSTNEKLFF.

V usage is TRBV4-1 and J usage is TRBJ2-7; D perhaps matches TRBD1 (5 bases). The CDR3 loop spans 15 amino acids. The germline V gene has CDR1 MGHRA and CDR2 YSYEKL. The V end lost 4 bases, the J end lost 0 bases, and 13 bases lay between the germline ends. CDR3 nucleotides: TGCGCCAGCAGCCGGGAACAGGTGAGCTCCTACGAGCAGTACTTC. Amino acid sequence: CASSREQVSSYEQYF.

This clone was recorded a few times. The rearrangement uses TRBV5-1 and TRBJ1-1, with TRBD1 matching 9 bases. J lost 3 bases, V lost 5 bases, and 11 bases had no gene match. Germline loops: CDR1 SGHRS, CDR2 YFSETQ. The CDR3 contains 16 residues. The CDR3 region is CASSQGQGNIYTEAFF. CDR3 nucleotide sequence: TGCGCCAGCAGTCAGGGACAGGGTAATATTTACACTGAAGCTTTCTTT.

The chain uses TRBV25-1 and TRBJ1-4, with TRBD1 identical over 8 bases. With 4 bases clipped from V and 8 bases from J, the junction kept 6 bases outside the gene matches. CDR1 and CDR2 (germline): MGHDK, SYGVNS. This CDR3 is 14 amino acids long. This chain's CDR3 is CASSGTGKDEKLFF. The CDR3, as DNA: TGTGCCAGCAGTGGGACAGGGAAGGACGAAAAACTGTTTTTT.

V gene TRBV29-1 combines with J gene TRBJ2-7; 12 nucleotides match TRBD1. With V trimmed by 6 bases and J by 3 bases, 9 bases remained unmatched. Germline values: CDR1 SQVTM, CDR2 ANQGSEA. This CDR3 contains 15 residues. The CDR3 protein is CSVAPGQGAGYEQYF. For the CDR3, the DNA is TGCAGCGTCGCACCGGGACAGGGGGCGGGCTACGAGCAGTACTTC.

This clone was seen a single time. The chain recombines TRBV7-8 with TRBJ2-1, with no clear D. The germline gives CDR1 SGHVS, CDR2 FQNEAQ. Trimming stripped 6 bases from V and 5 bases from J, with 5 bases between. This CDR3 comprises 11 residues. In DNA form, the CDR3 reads TGTGCCAGCAGGGGCGACAATGAGCAGTTCTTC. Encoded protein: CASRGDNEQFF.

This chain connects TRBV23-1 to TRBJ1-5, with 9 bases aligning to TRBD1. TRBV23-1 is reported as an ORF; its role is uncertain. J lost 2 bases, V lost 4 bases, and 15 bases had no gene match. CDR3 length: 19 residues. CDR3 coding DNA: TGCGCCAGCAGTCTTATCGCCACGGACAGGGGCGGCGGCAATCAGCCCCAGCATTTT. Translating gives CASSLIATDRGGGNQPQHF.

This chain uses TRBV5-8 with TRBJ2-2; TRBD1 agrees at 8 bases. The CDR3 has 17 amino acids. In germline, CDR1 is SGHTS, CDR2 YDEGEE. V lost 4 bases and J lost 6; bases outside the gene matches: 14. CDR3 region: CASSPQGARWAAGELFF. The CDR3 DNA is TGTGCCAGCAGCCCGCAGGGGGCGAGATGGGCAGCCGGGGAGCTGTTTTTT.

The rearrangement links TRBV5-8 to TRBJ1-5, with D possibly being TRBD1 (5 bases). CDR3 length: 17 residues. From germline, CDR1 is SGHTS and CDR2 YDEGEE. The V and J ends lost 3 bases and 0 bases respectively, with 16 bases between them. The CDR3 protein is CASSSHPGGISNQPQHF. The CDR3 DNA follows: TGTGCCAGCAGCTCTCACCCCGGGGGGATTAGCAATCAGCCCCAGCATTTT.

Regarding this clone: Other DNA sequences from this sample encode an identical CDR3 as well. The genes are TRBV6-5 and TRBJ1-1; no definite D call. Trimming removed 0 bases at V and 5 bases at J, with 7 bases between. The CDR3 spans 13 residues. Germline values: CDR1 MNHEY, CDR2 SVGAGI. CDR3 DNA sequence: TGTGCCAGCAGTTACTCGAGAGGGACTGAAGCTTTCTTT. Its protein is CASSYSRGTEAFF.

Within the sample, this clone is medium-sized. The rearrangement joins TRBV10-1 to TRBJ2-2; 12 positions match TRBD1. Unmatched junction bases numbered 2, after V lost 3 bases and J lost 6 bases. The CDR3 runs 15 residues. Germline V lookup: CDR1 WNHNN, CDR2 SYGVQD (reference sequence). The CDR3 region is CASSDRDRGPGELFF. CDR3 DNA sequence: TGCGCCAGCAGTGACCGGGACAGGGGGCCCGGGGAGCTGTTTTTT.

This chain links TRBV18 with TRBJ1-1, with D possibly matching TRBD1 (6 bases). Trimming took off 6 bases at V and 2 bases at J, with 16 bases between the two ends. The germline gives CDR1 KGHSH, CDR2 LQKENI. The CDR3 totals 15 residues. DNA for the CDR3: TGTGCCAGCTCCTTGGGGGGGCCAGGAAACACTGAAGCTTTCTTT. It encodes CASSLGGPGNTEAFF.

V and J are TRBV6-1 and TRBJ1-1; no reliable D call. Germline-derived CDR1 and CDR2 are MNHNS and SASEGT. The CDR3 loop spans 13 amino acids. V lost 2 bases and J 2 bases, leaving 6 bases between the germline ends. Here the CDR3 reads CASSEQANTEAFF. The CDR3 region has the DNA TGTGCCAGCAGTGAACAGGCTAACACTGAAGCTTTCTTT.

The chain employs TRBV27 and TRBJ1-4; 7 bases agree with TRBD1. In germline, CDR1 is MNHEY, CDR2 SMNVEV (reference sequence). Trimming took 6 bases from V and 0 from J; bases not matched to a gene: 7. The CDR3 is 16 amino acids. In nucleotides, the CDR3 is TGTGCCAGCAGGACAGGGACTTCAGCAACTAATGAAAAACTGTTTTTT. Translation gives CASRTGTSATNEKLFF.

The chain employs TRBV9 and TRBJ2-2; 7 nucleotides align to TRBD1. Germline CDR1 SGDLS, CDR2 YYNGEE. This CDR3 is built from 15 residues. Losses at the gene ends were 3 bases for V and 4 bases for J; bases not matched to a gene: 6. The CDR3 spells CASSARDRITGELFF. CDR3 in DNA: TGTGCCAGCAGCGCCCGGGACAGAATCACCGGGGAGCTGTTTTTT.

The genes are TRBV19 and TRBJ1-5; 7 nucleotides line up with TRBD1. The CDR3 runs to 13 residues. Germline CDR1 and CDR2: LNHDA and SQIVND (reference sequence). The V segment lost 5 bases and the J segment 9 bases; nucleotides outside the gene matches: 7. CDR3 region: CASSSSRGSPQHF. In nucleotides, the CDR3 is TGTGCCAGTAGTTCTTCCAGGGGGTCGCCCCAGCATTTT.

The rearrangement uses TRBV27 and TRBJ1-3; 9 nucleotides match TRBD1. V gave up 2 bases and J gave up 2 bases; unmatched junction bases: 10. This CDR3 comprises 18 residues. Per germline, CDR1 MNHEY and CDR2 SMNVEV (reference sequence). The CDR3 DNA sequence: TGTGCCAGCAGTTTACGGAGAAACAGGGGGCTCGCTGGAAACACCATATATTTT. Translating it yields CASSLRRNRGLAGNTIYF.